A single sample gave rise to the 25 T cell receptor beta chains below, sequenced in a study of blood T cell repertoires in COVID-19. Data came from immunoSEQ multiplex PCR; TCRdb stores just in-frame clones and leaves some out. The profile shows 27,000 or so clones, about 86% of them singletons. The specimen was peripheral blood. Receptors originate from a human donor in a cohort sampled during active COVID-19.

The rearrangement links TRBV18 to TRBJ1-2, with D possibly matching TRBD1 (5 bases). The CDR3 consists of 16 residues. Germline CDR1 reads KGHSH; CDR2 reads LQKENI. Trimming removed 4 bases at V and 8 bases at J, with 23 bases between. The chain's CDR3 is CASSLAGQGRGDGYTF. The DNA of the CDR3 is TGTGCCAGCTCACTAGCCGGGCAGGGCCGCGGGGACGGCTACACCTTC.

This chain uses TRBV5-4 with TRBJ2-2, with D uncertain. The ends were cut back, 0 bases at V and 3 bases at J, with 9 bases in the middle. Germline V gives CDR1 SGHNT, CDR2 YYREEE (reference sequence). The CDR3 runs to 15 residues. CDR3 coding DNA: TGTGCCAGCAGCTTGGGACCCCGGGACACCGGGGAGCTGTTTTTT. Protein sequence: CASSLGPRDTGELFF.

The chain couples TRBV4-1 to TRBJ1-1, with D tentatively TRBD1 (5 bases). The CDR3 is made up of 15 amino acids. CDR1 and CDR2 from the germline V gene are MGHRA and YSYEKL. V dropped 3 bases and J dropped 1 base, with 12 bases sitting between them. The CDR3 reads CASSHFSDKNTEAFF. As DNA, the CDR3 is TGCGCCAGCAGCCACTTCTCGGACAAGAACACTGAAGCTTTCTTT.

This clone was picked up one time. The chain has TRBV3-1 (or the pseudogene TRBV3-2) and TRBJ1-1; D ambiguous. The germline V and J ends were trimmed by 0 bases and 4 bases, with 9 bases remaining between them. The CDR3 is 14 amino acids. Germline CDR1 and CDR2: LGHDT and YNNKEL (reference sequence). CDR3 DNA sequence: TGTGCCAGCAGCCAAGATCCTAGCAGCACTGAAGCTTTCTTT. Translating it yields CASSQDPSSTEAFF.

The rearrangement links TRBV6-6 to TRBJ2-1, with TRBD2 identical over 10 bases. V lost 6 bases, J lost 8 bases, and 10 bases stayed unmatched. Germline V CDR1 and CDR2: MNHNY, SVGAGI (reference sequence). The CDR3 loop spans 15 amino acids. The CDR3 bases are TGTGCCAGCAGCAACACAGCGGGGGGGCGGGATGAGCAGTTCTTC. As protein: CASSNTAGGRDEQFF.

This rearrangement joins TRBV7-9 to TRBJ1-2; D possibly corresponds to TRBD1 (6 bases). Looked up from germline, CDR1 is SEHNR and CDR2 is FQNEAQ (reference sequence). V lost 10 bases to trimming and J lost 4 bases, with 13 bases between them. This CDR3 has 12 amino acids. CDR3 residues: CATGRDTYGYTF. In DNA form, the CDR3 reads TGTGCCACCGGACGGGACACCTATGGCTACACCTTC.

J is TRBJ2-7 and V is TRBV3-1 (or the pseudogene TRBV3-2), with D tentatively TRBD1 (6 bases). V lost 2 bases and J lost 6, with 8 bases in between. The length of the CDR3 is 12 residues. Germline loops: CDR1 LGHDT, CDR2 YNNKEL (reference sequence). Written as DNA, the CDR3 is TGTGCCAGCAGCCAAATAGGGGGCGAGCAGTACTTC. It codes for CASSQIGGEQYF.

The V and J genes are TRBV19 and TRBJ2-1, with 10 bases matching TRBD2. Germline CDR1 and CDR2: LNHDA and SQIVND (reference sequence). J lost 4 bases, V lost 7 bases, and 7 bases had no gene match. This CDR3 region has 15 residues. CDR3 protein: CASNRAGGQYNEQFF. The CDR3 region has the DNA TGTGCCAGTAACCGAGCGGGGGGGCAGTACAATGAGCAGTTCTTC.

The J gene is TRBJ2-5, the V gene TRBV5-1; 13 nucleotides match TRBD2. The germline V gene encodes CDR1 SGHRS and CDR2 YFSETQ. The CDR3 loop spans 15 amino acids. After removal of 3 bases from V and 5 bases from J, the junction contained 4 bases not matched to a gene. The CDR3 DNA follows: TGCGCCAGCAGCTCGGGGACTAGCGGGGTTGAGACCCAGTACTTC. It specifies CASSSGTSGVETQYF. Complete variable domain (other parts from reference TRBV5-1 and TRBJ2-5): KAGVTQTPRYLIKTRGQQVTLSCSPISGHRSVSWYQQTPGQGLQFLFEYFSETQRNKGNFPGRFSGRQFSNSRSEMNVSTLELGDSALYLCASSSGTSGVETQYFGPGTRLLVL.

The chain joins TRBV6-4 to TRBJ2-2; 16 nucleotides match TRBD2. The ends lost 9 bases at V and 6 bases at J; junction bases unmatched: 7. Germline V lookup: CDR1 MRHNA, CDR2 SNTAGT. CDR3 length: 16 residues. CDR3 protein: CASRPGLAGGPGELFF. CDR3 bases: TGTGCCAGTCGACCGGGACTAGCGGGGGGGCCCGGGGAGCTGTTTTTT.

The V call is TRBV5-1, the J call TRBJ2-4, with D possibly being TRBD1 (6 bases). Germline-derived CDR1 and CDR2 are SGHRS and YFSETQ. The CDR3 extends over 14 amino acids. The V and J ends lost 0 bases and 5 bases respectively, with 9 bases between them. The CDR3: CASSLGNRENIQYF. CDR3 sequence (DNA): TGCGCCAGCAGCTTGGGTAACAGGGAAAACATTCAGTACTTC.

The rearrangement joins TRBV6-5 to TRBJ2-1; TRBD2 agrees at 8 bases. Losses at the gene ends were 10 bases for V and 4 bases for J; bases not matched to a gene: 9. The CDR3 spans 14 residues. Germline assignment: CDR1 MNHEY and CDR2 SVGAGI. The CDR3 loop is CANSGGPPYNEQFF. The CDR3 DNA sequence: TGTGCCAACTCGGGGGGGCCCCCATACAATGAGCAGTTCTTC.

The J gene is TRBJ2-5, the V gene TRBV5-6; maybe TRBD1 (6 bases). This CDR3 is built from 15 residues. V lost 4 bases and J lost 7, with 20 bases in between. The germline gives CDR1 SGHDT, CDR2 YYEEEE. CDR3 residues: CASSAPTPGEGTQYF. In nucleotides, the CDR3 is TGTGCCAGCAGCGCCCCAACACCAGGGGAAGGGACCCAGTACTTC.

This chain uses TRBV30 with TRBJ1-4; 7 positions match TRBD1. The CDR3 has 12 amino acids. V lost 4 bases and J lost 8; bases outside the gene matches: 4. The V gene's germline CDR1 is GTSNPN and CDR2 SVGIG (reference sequence). The CDR3 loop reads CAWNRGEEKLFF. DNA of the CDR3: TGTGCCTGGAACAGGGGAGAGGAAAAACTGTTTTTT.

The chain is built from TRBV11-2 and TRBJ1-6, with D possibly matching TRBD1 (5 bases). The CDR3 has 14 amino acids. Germline V gene lookup returns CDR1 SGHAT and CDR2 FQNNGV. Trimming stripped 3 bases from V and 4 bases from J, with 7 bases between. This CDR3 is CASSLSGYNSPLHF. The DNA of the CDR3 is TGTGCCAGCAGCTTGTCAGGGTATAATTCACCCCTCCACTTT.

J is TRBJ2-5 and V is TRBV29-1; TRBD2 agrees at 10 bases. Trimming removed 7 bases from V and 5 bases from J; junction bases left unmatched: 16. Germline CDR1 and CDR2: SQVTM and ANQGSEA. The length of the CDR3 is 16 residues. This CDR3 reads CSAYTPAGGRGETQYF. The CDR3 nucleotides read TGCAGCGCCTACACTCCAGCGGGGGGGCGCGGGGAGACCCAGTACTTC.

The chain couples TRBV27 to TRBJ1-1; TRBD1 is a possible D gene (5 bases). CDR1 and CDR2 (germline): MNHEY, SMNVEV (reference sequence). Trimming left V 5 bases short and J 5 bases short, with 12 bases between. This CDR3 spans 13 amino acids. The CDR3 region has the DNA TGTGCCAGCAGTCGGGGGGATTGGACTGAAGCTTTCTTT. Translation: CASSRGDWTEAFF.

This chain links TRBV21-1 with TRBJ1-2. TRBV21-1 corresponds to a pseudogene. The CDR3 consists of 15 residues. For the CDR3, the DNA is TGTGCCAGCAGCATGGCGGGGGGGGGAGACTATGGCTACACCTTC. This translates into CASSMAGGGDYGYTF.

This chain connects TRBV5-5 to TRBJ2-2; weak D call: TRBD1 (7 bases). CDR1 and CDR2 (germline): SGHKS, YYEKEE (reference sequence). The CDR3 consists of 14 residues. V dropped 0 bases and J dropped 8 bases, with 11 bases sitting between them. In nucleotides, the CDR3 is TGTGCCAGCAGCTTGGGCAGGGGGGCTGGGGAGCTGTTTTTT. This sequence encodes CASSLGRGAGELFF.

On this clone: The sample contains more than one DNA sequence encoding this CDR3. V is TRBV27 and J is TRBJ2-7; D is unclear. The CDR3 length is 13 residues. Germline V gives CDR1 MNHEY, CDR2 SMNVEV (reference sequence). Between the trimmed V and J ends, which lost 3 bases and 1 base, there was a span of 7 bases. The CDR3 nucleotides are TGTGCCAGCAGTTTGGGCCAGTCCTACGAGCAGTACTTC. Its translation is CASSLGQSYEQYF.

This chain uses TRBV7-9 with TRBJ1-2; no definite D call. The CDR3 is 13 residues long. CDR1 and CDR2 (germline): SEHNR, FQNEAQ (reference sequence). V was trimmed by 5 bases and J by 3 bases, leaving 10 bases between them. This CDR3 reads CASSRRSDYGYTF. DNA of the CDR3: TGTGCCAGCAGCCGGAGGTCGGACTATGGCTACACCTTC.

The rearrangement links TRBV2 to TRBJ2-5, with 14 positions matching TRBD2. V was pared by 4 bases and J by 5 bases, with 3 bases of the junction left unmatched. The germline gives CDR1 SNHLY, CDR2 FYNNEI. This CDR3 has 15 residues. CDR3 nucleotides: TGTGCCAGCAGTGGGGGACTAGCGGGGGCGGAGACCCAGTACTTC. Protein sequence: CASSGGLAGAETQYF.

The rearrangement links TRBV4-1 to TRBJ1-2; TRBD1 matches 10 bases. There are 14 residues in the CDR3. V lost 6 bases and J lost 4; bases outside the gene matches: 5. From germline, CDR1 is MGHRA and CDR2 YSYEKL. The CDR3 region is CASSRDRGPYGYTF. The CDR3 region has the DNA TGCGCCAGCAGTCGGGACAGGGGACCCTATGGCTACACCTTC.

This chain links TRBV7-8 with TRBJ2-2, with 8 nucleotides matching TRBD1. After removal of 5 bases from V and 7 bases from J, the junction contained 9 bases not matched to a gene. The CDR3 contains 15 residues. Germline V gene data show CDR1 as SGHVS and CDR2 as FQNEAQ. The DNA of the CDR3 is TGTGCCAGCAGCCCGTGGACAGGGACGGGCGGGGAGCTGTTTTTT. Protein: CASSPWTGTGGELFF.

V usage is TRBV5-6 and J usage is TRBJ1-2; TRBD1 matches at 9 bases. Germline V gene data show CDR1 as SGHDT and CDR2 as YYEEEE. With V trimmed by 3 bases and J by 8 bases, 5 bases remained unmatched. This CDR3 is built from 13 residues. The CDR3 sequence: CASSWDRARGYTF. The CDR3 nucleotides are TGTGCCAGCAGCTGGGACAGGGCGCGAGGCTACACCTTC.